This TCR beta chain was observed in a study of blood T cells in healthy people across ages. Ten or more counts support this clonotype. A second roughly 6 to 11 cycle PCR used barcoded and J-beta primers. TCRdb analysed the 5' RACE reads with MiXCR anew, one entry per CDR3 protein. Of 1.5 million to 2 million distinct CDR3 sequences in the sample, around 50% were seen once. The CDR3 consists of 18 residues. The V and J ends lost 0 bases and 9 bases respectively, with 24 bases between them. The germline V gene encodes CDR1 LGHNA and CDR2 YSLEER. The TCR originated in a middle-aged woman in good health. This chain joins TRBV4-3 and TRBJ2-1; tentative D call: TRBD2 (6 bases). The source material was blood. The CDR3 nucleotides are TGCGCCAGCAGCCAAGATCTAATCGGGGGTCCCAGAGAGGGTGAGCAGTTCTTC. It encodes CASSQDLIGGPREGEQFF.